One T cell receptor (beta chain) is described in this entry. Which antigen it targets is not known. Base quality data are lacking; no much larger clone is found one base away. Reading the germline V gene gives CDR1 SGHAT and CDR2 FQNNGV. V and J are trimmed by 4 bases and 6 bases, and the gene matches miss 9 bases of the junction. Spanning cysteine to phenylalanine, the CDR3 consists of 16 amino acids. Only CDR3 DNA remains: 48 bases, in frame from the first base. Libraries were built with RT-PCR. TCRdb records Illumina HiSeq 2500 as the sequencer. The public reads were reanalyzed by TCRdb: fastp trimming at Q25, MiXCR alignment, in-frame beta chains only. For every CDR3 protein sequence, its rows merge into one entry that carries the most common genes and DNA. In this sample the table shows over 750,000 distinct CDR3 sequences, around 21% of which occur a single time. Jointly, the top ten make up roughly a tenth of the sample.

The data originate from a study of response to subunit inactivated influenza vaccine (dated 2018 in TCRdb). Looking at the study overall: To follow how T cells responded to a trivalent subunit inactivated influenza vaccine, the researchers relied on deep quantitative profiling of the T cell receptor repertoire.

The full study reports these points: According to the authors, only a limited number of new T cells may be recruited by each seasonal influenza vaccination.

This specimen was PBMCs from blood, taken around 5 days after vaccination. This receptor was taken from a man aged 50 to 59 who received an inactivated influenza vaccine. Donor details come from another sample of the same person, matched by shared clones. The chain uses TRBV11-2 and TRBJ1-6, and TRBD1 aligns with 7 junction nucleotides. The CDR3 protein: CASSYDRARGNSPLHF. At the DNA level, the sequence is TGTGCCAGCAGCTACGACAGGGCCCGTGGTAATTCACCCCTCCACTTT.